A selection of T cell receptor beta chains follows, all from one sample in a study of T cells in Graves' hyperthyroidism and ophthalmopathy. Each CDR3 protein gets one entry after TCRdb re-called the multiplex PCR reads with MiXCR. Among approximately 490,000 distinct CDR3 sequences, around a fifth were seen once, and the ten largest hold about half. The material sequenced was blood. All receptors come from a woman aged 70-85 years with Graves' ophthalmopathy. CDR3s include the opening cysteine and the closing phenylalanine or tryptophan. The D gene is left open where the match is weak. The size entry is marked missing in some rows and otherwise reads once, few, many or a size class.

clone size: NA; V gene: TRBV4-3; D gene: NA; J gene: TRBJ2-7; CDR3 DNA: TGCGCCAGCAGCCAAGAGCCTTACTACGAGCAGTACTTC; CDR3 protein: CASSQEPYYEQYF
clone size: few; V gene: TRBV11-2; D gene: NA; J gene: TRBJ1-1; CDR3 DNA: TGTGCCAGCAGCTTAGTTTCAAGGGGTCACAACACTGAAGCTTTCTTT; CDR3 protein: CASSLVSRGHNTEAFF
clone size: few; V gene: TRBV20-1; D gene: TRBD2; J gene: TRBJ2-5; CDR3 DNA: TGCAGTGCTAGAGTTTCGTCTAGCGGGAGGGAGACCCAGTACTTC; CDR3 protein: CSARVSSSGRETQYF
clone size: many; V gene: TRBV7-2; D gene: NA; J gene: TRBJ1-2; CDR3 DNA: TGTGCCAGCAGCCCTGGAGACACCGCCTATGGCTACACCTTC; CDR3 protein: CASSPGDTAYGYTF
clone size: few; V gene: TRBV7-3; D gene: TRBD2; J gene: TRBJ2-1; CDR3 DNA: TGTGCCAGCAGCTTAGTAGCGGGAGCTAACAATGAGCAGTTCTTC; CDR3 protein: CASSLVAGANNEQFF
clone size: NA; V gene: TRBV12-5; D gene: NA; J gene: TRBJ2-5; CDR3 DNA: TGTGCTAGTGGTGGCCCCGAGACCCAGTACTTC; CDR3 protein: CASGGPETQYF
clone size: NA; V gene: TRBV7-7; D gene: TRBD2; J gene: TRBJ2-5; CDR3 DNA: TGTGCTAGCAGCTTGGGTCCCGGGGGGTCACAAGAGACCCAGTACTTC; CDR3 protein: CASSLGPGGSQETQYF
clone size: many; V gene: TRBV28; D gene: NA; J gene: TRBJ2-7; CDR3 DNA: TGTGCCAGCACTCTTAGTGGCTCCTACGAGCAGTACTTC; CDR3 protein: CASTLSGSYEQYF
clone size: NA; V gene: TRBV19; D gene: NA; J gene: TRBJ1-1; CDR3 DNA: TGTGCCAGTAAGGAGGAAATGAACACTGAAGCTTTCTTT; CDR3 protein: CASKEEMNTEAFF
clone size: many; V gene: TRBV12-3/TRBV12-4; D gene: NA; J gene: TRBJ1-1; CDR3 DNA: TGTGCCAGCAGAGCCGGGACCCTCAACACTGAAGCTTTCTTT; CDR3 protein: CASRAGTLNTEAFF
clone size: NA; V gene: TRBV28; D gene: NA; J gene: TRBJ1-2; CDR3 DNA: TGTGCCAGCGGAGGTCGCTATGGCTACACCTTC; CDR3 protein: CASGGRYGYTF
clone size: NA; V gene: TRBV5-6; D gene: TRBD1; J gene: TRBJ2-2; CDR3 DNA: TGTGCCAGCAGCCCTCCCGGGACAGTCGCCGGGGAGCTGTTTTTT; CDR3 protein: CASSPPGTVAGELFF
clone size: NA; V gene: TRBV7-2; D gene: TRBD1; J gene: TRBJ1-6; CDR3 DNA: TGTGCCAGCAGCTTAGCGGGACAGGGGGGTGGTTCACCCCTCCACTTT; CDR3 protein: CASSLAGQGGGSPLHF
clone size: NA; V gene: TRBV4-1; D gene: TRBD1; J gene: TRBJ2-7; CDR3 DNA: TGCGCCAGCAGCCAAGAGGATACAGGGGGCTTCGAGCAGTACTTC; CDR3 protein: CASSQEDTGGFEQYF
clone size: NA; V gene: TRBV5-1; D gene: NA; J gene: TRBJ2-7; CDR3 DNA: TGCGCCAGCAGCTTGTACGGACGGGCCTACGAGCAGTACTTC; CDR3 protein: CASSLYGRAYEQYF
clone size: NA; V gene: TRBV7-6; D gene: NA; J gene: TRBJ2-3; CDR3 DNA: TGTGCCAGCAGCTGGCAAACGGGAGATACGCAGTATTTT; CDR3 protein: CASSWQTGDTQYF
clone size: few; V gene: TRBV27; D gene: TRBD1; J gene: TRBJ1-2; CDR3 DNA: TGTGCCAGCAGTTCCCTCAGGGGGCGCGACTTCTATGGCTACACCTTC; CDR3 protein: CASSSLRGRDFYGYTF
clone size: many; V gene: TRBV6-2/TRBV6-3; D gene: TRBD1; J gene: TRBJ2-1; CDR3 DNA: TGTGCCAGCAGGTCTGTGGGACAGGGGATTTATGAGCAGTTCTTC; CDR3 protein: CASRSVGQGIYEQFF
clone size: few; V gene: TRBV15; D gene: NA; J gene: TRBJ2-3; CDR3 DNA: TGTGCCACCGGGGGGAGGGGGAGCACAGATACGCAGTATTTT; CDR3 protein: CATGGRGSTDTQYF
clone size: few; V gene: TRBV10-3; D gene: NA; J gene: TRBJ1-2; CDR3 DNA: TGTGCCATCACCAAGGAGGGAAAGGGCTACACCTTC; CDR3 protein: CAITKEGKGYTF